The entry that follows covers one TCR beta chain sequence. Its count unrecorded, this clonotype is medium-sized (0.01 to 0.1%) by frequency. Its antigen remains unidentified. CDR1 and CDR2 (DFQATT, SNEGSKA) derive from the germline V gene (reference sequence). Including cysteine and phenylalanine, the CDR3 has 13 amino acids. No DNA was logged. The sample comes from a study of T cells in severe cutaneous drug reactions (dated by TCRdb to the late 2010s). Looking at the study overall: Patients were recruited between the early 2010s and the late 2010s from Taiwan, Thailand and a European registry network. Blister fluids/cells, PBMC and other biological samples were taken from patients in the acute stage or the recovery stage. Libraries were prepared using iRepertoire multiplex PCR, and a comparison was cited by the authors in which similar capture of abundant clonotypes was shown across iRepertoire and 5' RACE methods with or without UMI. Assignment of the culprit drug relied on both the Naranjo algorithm and the ALDEN drug causality algorithm. Only patients with a probable or definite SJS/TEN or DRESS diagnosis by RegiSCAR criteria were enrolled. Bulk TCR sequencing was combined with single-cell sequencing, quantitative PCR validation, functional assays and transgenic mouse experiments. Overall study results and their limits: A public TCRbeta CDR3, present at a mean of about 14% in all seven CBZ-SJS/TEN blister samples, was undetectable or scarce in PBMC from tolerant controls and healthy donors. CBZ-SJS/TEN patients showed strongly increased TRBV12-4 usage, with an average of around 31% in blister cells and 5% to 5.5% in PBMC. The authors stated that further study is still needed to find out whether the public TCR applies more generally to SJS/TEN caused by other drugs.

The donors whose samples were sequenced had carbamazepine-induced Stevens-Johnson syndrome or toxic epidermal necrolysis (CBZ-SJS/TEN). Next-generation sequencing was used to profile the T cell receptor repertoires of patients with drug-induced severe cutaneous adverse reactions in a search for drug-specific clonotypes. The RNA was isolated from either blister cells of skin lesions or peripheral blood mononuclear cells. Library preparation used the iRepertoire multiplex PCR system with TCR subtype-specific primers for both bulk and single-cell sequencing. Multiplex PCR with primers aimed at the V, D and J gene regions produced the bulk TCR beta libraries. Approximately 85-500 ng of RNA per sample was used as input for bulk TCR library preparation. An Illumina MiSeq was used to sequence the bulk TCR beta amplicons. The original methods were these. Quality control steps removed sample misassignments and low-quality sequencing reads. CDR3 was defined as the amino acids lying between the Y[YFLI]C motif of the V-gene and the [FW]GXGT motif of the J-segment. CDR3 clonotypes and TRBV and TRBJ gene assignments were based on the IMGT database. Per-sample TRBV expression was normalized to the mean of the same gene in PBMC from 40 or so healthy donors. The reads, reprocessed by TCRdb, yield one row per CDR3 protein sequence and no DNA. Here the V and J calls rest on TCRdb's processing, not on the authors' analysis. The table for this sample records about 10,000 distinct CDR3 sequences. Around a fifth of the sample is held by the ten biggest clonotypes.

The source material was cells from a skin blister. Taken with the paper, the label for cell subset or site translates to: unsorted cells from skin lesion blisters. The sequence derives from a human donor with Stevens-Johnson syndrome, a severe cutaneous drug reaction. The V gene is TRBV20-1 and the J gene is TRBJ2-3; TCRdb selects TRBD1, and the lack of DNA leaves this call unchecked. CDR3 loop: CSARSPTGDTQYF.